This T cell receptor beta chain was captured by sequencing in a study of blood T cell repertoires in COVID-19. Study-level information: In Cohort 3, a recovered donor had either two negative PCRs, clearance, or symptom resolution. From T cells, B-cell-depleted T cells, or PBMCs came the material, which was cDNA or gDNA.

TCRdb's copy holds only in-frame clones and misses some; the assay was immunoSEQ multiplex PCR. The data contain approximately 150,000 clones, around 80% of them singletons. Per germline, CDR1 SQVTM and CDR2 ANQGSEA. The CDR3 is 12 residues long. V lost 6 bases to trimming and J lost 8 bases; unmatched junction nucleotides: 8. This chain joins TRBV29-1 and TRBJ1-2, with 8 positions matching TRBD1. Sequences were obtained from PBMCs or T cells enriched from blood (not recorded which). This receptor was identified in a woman between 65 and 79 years old in a cohort exposed to, infected with or recovered from COVID-19 (not recorded which). Here the CDR3 reads CSVSGGARGYTF. The CDR3 region has the DNA TGCAGCGTCTCAGGGGGCGCTAGGGGCTACACCTTC.